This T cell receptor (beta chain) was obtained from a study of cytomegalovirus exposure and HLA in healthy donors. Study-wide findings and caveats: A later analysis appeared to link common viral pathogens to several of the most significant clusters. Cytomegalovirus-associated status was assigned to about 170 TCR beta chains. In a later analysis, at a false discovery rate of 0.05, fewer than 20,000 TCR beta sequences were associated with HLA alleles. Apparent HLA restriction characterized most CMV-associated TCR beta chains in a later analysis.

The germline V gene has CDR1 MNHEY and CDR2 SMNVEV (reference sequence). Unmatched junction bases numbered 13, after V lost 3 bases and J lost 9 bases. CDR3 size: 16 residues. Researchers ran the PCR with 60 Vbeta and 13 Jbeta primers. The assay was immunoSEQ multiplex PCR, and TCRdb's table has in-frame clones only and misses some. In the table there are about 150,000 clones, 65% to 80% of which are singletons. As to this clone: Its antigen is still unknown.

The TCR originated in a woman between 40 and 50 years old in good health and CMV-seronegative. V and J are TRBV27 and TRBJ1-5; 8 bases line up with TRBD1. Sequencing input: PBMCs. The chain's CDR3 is CASSFNSRTGPGPQHF. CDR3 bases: TGTGCCAGCAGTTTTAACTCGCGGACAGGGCCGGGGCCCCAGCATTTT.